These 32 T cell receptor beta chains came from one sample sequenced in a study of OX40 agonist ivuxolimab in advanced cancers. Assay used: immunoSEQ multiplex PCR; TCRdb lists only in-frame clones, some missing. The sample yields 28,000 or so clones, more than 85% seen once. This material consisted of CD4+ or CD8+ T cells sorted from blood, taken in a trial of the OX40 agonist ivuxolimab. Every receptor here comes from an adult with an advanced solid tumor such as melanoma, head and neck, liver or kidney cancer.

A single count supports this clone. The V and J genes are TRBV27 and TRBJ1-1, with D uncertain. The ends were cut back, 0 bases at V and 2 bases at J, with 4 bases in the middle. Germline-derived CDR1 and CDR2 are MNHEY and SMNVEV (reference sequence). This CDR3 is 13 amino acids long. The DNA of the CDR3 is TGTGCCAGCAGTTTATCCGATAACACTGAAGCTTTCTTT. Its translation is CASSLSDNTEAFF.

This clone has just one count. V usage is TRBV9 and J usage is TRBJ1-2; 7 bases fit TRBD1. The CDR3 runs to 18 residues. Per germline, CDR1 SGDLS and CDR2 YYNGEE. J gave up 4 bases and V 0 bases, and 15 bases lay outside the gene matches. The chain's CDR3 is CASSVEEGGFFTPYGYTF. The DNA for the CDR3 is TGTGCCAGCAGCGTAGAGGAAGGGGGCTTTTTCACACCCTATGGCTACACCTTC.

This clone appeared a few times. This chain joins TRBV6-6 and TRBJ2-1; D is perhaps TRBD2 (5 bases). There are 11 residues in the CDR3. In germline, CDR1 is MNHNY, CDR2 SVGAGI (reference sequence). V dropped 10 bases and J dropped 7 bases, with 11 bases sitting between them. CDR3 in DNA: TGTGCCACCGGACTTTCTAATGAGCAGTTCTTC. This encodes CATGLSNEQFF.

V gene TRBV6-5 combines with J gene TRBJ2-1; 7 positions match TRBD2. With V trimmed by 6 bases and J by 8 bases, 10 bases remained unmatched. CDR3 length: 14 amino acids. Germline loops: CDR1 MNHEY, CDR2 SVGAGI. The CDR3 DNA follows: TGTGCCAGCAGCCAGAACGGGAGGTGGGATGAGCAGTTCTTC. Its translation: CASSQNGRWDEQFF.

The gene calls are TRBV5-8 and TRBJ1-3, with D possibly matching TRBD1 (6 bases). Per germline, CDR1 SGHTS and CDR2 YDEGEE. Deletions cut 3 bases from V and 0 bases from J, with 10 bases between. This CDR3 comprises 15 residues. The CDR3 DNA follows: TGTGCCAGCAGCTCAGGACAGTTCTCTGGAAACACCATATATTTT. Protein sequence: CASSSGQFSGNTIYF.

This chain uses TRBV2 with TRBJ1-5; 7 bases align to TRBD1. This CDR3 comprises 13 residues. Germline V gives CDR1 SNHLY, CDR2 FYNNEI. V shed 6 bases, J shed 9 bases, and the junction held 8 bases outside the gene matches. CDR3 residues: CASSAGTVRPQHF. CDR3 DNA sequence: TGTGCCAGCAGCGCTGGGACAGTCCGGCCCCAGCATTTT.

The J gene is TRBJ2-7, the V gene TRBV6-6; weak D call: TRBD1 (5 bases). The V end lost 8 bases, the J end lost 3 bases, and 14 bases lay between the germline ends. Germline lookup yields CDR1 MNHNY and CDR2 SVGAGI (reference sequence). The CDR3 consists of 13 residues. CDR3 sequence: CASGMKQVYEQYF. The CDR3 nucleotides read TGTGCCAGCGGAATGAAACAGGTCTACGAGCAGTACTTC.

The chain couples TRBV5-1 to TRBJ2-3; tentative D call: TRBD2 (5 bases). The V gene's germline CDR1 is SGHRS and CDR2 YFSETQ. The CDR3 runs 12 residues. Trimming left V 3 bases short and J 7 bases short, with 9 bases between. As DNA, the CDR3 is TGCGCCAGCAGCTGGGGAGCTCATACGCAGTATTTT. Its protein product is CASSWGAHTQYF.

CDR3 bases: TGTGCCAGCAGAAGGGACAGGGGCACTGAAGCTTTCTTT. Residues: CASRRDRGTEAFF. The V call is TRBV6-5, the J call TRBJ1-1; 10 bases are a match to TRBD1. The V gene end was trimmed by 6 bases and the J gene end by 4 bases; junction bases not matched to a gene: 2. The CDR3 is 13 residues long. From germline, CDR1 is MNHEY and CDR2 SVGAGI.

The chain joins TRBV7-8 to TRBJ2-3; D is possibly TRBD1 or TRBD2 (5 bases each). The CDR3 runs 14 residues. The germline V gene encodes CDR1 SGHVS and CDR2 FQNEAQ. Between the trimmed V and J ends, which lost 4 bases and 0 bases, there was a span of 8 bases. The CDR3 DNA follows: TGTGCCAGCAGCTACCGGGACAGCACAGATACGCAGTATTTT. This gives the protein CASSYRDSTDTQYF. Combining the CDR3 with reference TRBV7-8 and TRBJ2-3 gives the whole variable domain GAGVSQSPRYKVAKRGQDVALRCDPISGHVSLFWYQQALGQGPEFLTYFQNEAQLDKSGLPSDRFFAERPEGSVSTLKIQRTQQEDSAVYLCASSYRDSTDTQYFGPGTRLTVL.

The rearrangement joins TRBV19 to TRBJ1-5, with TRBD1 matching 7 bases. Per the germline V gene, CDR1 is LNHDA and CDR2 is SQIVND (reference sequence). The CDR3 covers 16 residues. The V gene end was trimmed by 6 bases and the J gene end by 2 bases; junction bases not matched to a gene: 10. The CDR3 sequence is CASRIGRGSGNQPQHF. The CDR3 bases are TGTGCCAGTAGAATCGGCAGGGGGTCGGGCAATCAGCCCCAGCATTTT. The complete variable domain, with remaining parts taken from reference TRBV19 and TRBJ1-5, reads DGGITQSPKYLFRKEGQNVTLSCEQNLNHDAMYWYRQDPGQGLRLIYYSQIVNDFQKGDIAEGYSVSREKKESFPLTVTSAQKNPTAFYLCASRIGRGSGNQPQHFGDGTRLSIL.

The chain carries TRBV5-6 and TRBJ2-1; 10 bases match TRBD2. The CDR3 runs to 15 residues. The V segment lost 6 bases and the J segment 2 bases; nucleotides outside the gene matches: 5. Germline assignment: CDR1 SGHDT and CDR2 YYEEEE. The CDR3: CASTGTSVTYNEQFF. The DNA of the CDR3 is TGTGCCAGCACCGGGACTAGCGTCACCTACAATGAGCAGTTCTTC.

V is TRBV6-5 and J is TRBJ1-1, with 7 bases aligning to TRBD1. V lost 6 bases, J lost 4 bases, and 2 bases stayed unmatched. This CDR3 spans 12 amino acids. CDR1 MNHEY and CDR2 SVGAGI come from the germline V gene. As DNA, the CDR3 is TGTGCCAGCAGCCAGGGGGGCACTGAAGCTTTCTTT. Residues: CASSQGGTEAFF.

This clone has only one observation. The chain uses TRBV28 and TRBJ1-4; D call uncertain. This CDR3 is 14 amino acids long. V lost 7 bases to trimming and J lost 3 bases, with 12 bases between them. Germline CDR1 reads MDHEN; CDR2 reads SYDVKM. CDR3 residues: CASIPGRANEKLFF. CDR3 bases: TGTGCCAGCATACCGGGGAGGGCTAATGAAAAACTGTTTTTT.

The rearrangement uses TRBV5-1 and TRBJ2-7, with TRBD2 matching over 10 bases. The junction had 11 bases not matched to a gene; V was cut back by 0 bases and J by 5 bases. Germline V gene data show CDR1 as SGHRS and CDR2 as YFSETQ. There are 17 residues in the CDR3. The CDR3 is CASSLAGLAGGLDEQYF. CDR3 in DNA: TGCGCCAGCAGCTTGGCCGGTTTAGCGGGGGGCCTGGACGAGCAGTACTTC.

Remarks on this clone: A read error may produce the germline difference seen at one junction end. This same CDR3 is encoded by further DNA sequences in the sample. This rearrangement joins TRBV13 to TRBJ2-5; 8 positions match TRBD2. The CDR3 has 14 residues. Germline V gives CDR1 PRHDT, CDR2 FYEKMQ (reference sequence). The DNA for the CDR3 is TGTGCCAGCGCGGGAGGCCCGGTTGAGGAGACTCAGTACTTC. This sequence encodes CASAGGPVEETQYF.

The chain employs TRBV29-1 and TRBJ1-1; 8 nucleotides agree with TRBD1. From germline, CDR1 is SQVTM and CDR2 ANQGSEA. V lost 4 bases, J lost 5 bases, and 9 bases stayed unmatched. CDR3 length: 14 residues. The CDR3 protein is CSVARTTGVTEAFF. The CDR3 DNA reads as TGCAGCGTTGCGAGAACGACAGGGGTAACTGAAGCTTTCTTT.

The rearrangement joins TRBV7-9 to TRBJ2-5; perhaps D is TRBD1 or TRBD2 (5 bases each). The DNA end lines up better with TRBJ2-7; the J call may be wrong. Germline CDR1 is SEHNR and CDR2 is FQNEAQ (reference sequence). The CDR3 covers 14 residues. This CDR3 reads CASSLGGTAYEQYF. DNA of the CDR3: TGTGCCAGCAGCTTGGGTGGGACCGCCTACGAGCAGTACTTC.

CDR3 nucleotide sequence: TGTGCCAGCAGTTACTCGTGGGGAACTGGAAACACCATATATTTT. Residues: CASSYSWGTGNTIYF. The gene calls are TRBV6-5 and TRBJ1-3; D gene unclear. V was shortened by 0 bases and J by 2 bases, with 8 bases between the two germline ends. The germline gives CDR1 MNHEY, CDR2 SVGAGI. The CDR3 totals 15 residues.

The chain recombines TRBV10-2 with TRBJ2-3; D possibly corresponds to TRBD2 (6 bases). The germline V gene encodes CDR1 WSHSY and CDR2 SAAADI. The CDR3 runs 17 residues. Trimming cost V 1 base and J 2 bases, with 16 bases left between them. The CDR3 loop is CASSELGVAVYTDTQYF. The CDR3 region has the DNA TGCGCCAGCAGTGAGTTGGGAGTAGCGGTCTACACAGATACGCAGTATTTT.

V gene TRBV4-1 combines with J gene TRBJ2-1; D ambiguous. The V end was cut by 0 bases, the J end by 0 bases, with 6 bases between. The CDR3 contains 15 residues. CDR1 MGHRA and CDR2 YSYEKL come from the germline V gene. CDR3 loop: CASSQEGSSYNEQFF. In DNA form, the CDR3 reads TGCGCCAGCAGCCAAGAGGGCAGCTCCTACAATGAGCAGTTCTTC.

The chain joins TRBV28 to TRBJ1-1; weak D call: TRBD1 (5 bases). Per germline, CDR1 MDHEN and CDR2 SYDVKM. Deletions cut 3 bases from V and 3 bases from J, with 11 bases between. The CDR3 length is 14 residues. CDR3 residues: CASSFWGKDTEAFF. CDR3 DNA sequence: TGTGCCAGCAGTTTCTGGGGGAAGGACACTGAAGCTTTCTTT. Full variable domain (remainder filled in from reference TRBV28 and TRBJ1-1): DVKVTQSSRYLVKRTGEKVFLECVQDMDHENMFWYRQDPGLGLRLIYFSYDVKMKEKGDIPEGYSVSREKKERFSLILESASTNQTSMYLCASSFWGKDTEAFFGQGTRLTVV.

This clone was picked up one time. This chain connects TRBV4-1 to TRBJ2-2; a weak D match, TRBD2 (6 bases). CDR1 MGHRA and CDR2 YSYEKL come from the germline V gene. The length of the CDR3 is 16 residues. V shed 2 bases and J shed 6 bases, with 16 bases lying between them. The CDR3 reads CASSQPGGALAGELFF. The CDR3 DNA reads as TGCGCCAGCAGCCAACCCGGCGGGGCGTTGGCCGGGGAGCTGTTTTTT.

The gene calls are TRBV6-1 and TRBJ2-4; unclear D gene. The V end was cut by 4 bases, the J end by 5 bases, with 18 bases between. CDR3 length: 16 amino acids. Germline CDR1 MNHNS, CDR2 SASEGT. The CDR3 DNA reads TGTGCCAGCAGTGCCAGCCACTTATCAGTGGAAAACATTCAGTACTTC. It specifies CASSASHLSVENIQYF.

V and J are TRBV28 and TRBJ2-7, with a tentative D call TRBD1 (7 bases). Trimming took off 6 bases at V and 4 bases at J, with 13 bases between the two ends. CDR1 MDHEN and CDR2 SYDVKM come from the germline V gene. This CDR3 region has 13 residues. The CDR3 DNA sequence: TGTGCCAGCAGCCTGACAGGGACTTACGAGCAGTACTTC. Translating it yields CASSLTGTYEQYF.

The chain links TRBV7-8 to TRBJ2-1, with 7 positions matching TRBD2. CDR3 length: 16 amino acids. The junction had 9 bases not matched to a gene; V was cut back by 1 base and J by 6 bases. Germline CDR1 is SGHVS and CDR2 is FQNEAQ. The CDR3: CASSLDGREFVNEQFF. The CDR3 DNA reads TGTGCCAGCAGCTTAGATGGGCGGGAGTTTGTCAATGAGCAGTTCTTC. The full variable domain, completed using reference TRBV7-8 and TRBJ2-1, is GAGVSQSPRYKVAKRGQDVALRCDPISGHVSLFWYQQALGQGPEFLTYFQNEAQLDKSGLPSDRFFAERPEGSVSTLKIQRTQQEDSAVYLCASSLDGREFVNEQFFGPGTRLTVL.

DNA for the CDR3: TGTGCCAGCAGCGCCTACAGTGCCGGGGCCTATGGCTACACCTTC. As protein: CASSAYSAGAYGYTF. The chain is built from TRBV5-5 and TRBJ1-2; maybe TRBD1 (5 bases). From germline, CDR1 is SGHKS and CDR2 YYEKEE (reference sequence). This CDR3 comprises 15 residues. V was shortened by 4 bases and J by 4 bases, with 17 bases between the two germline ends.

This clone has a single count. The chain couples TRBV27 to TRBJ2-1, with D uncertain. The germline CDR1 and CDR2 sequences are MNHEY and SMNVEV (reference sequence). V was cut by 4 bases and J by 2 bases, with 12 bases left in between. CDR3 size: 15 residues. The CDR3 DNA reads TGTGCCAGCAGTTCAGGCCATTCAGCCTACAATGAGCAGTTCTTC. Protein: CASSSGHSAYNEQFF.

CDR3 bases: TGTGCCAGCAGTTACAGTCAGAACAGAAAGTATGGCTACACCTTC. Translation: CASSYSQNRKYGYTF. The chain employs TRBV6-6 and TRBJ1-2; D call uncertain. This CDR3 region has 15 residues. V was cut by 2 bases and J by 5 bases, with 15 bases left in between. Germline assignment: CDR1 MNHNY and CDR2 SVGAGI (reference sequence).

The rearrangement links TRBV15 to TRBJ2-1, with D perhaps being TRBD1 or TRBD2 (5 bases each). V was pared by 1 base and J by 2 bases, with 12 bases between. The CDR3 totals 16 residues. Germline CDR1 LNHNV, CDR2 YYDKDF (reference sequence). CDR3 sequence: CATSRGTGPAYNEQFF. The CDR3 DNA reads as TGTGCCACCAGCAGAGGAACGGGGCCCGCCTACAATGAGCAGTTCTTC.

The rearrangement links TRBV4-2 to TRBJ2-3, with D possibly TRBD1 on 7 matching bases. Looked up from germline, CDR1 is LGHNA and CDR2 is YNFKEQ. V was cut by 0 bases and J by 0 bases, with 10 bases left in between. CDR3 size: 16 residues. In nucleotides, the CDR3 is TGTGCCAGCAGCCAAGATCAGGGGGGAAGCACAGATACGCAGTATTTT. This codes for CASSQDQGGSTDTQYF.

This chain's CDR3 is CASSPPPSTATHF. DNA of the CDR3: TGTGCCAGCAGTCCCCCCCCCTCGACCGCCACGCATTTT. The chain carries TRBV28 and TRBJ1-5, with unresolved D. The CDR3 is 13 residues long. V lost 5 bases and J 15 bases, leaving 20 bases between the germline ends. The germline V gene has CDR1 MDHEN and CDR2 SYDVKM.